The clone carrying this TCR beta chain was observed a few times. The CDR3 runs 17 residues. Germline lookup yields CDR1 SGHTA and CDR2 FQGTGA. With V trimmed by 0 bases and J by 1 base, 8 bases remained unmatched. TCRdb called the 5' RACE reads again in MiXCR, with one record for every CDR3 protein. The sample consists of roughly 450,000 distinct CDR3 sequences, about 20% of them appearing once. These data are taken from a study of T-cell memory formation after mild COVID-19. The gene calls are TRBV7-3 and TRBJ2-7, with 8 positions matching TRBD1. The clonotype comes from an adult woman who had mild COVID-19 (a few samples of this study predate the infection). Cell type and time point are not known. Sequencing was performed on PBMCs or a T cell subset sorted from them (not recorded which). Written as DNA, the CDR3 is TGTGCCAGCAGCTTAACTCCGACCGGGACAGGTTCCTACGAGCAGTACTTC. Residues: CASSLTPTGTGSYEQYF.